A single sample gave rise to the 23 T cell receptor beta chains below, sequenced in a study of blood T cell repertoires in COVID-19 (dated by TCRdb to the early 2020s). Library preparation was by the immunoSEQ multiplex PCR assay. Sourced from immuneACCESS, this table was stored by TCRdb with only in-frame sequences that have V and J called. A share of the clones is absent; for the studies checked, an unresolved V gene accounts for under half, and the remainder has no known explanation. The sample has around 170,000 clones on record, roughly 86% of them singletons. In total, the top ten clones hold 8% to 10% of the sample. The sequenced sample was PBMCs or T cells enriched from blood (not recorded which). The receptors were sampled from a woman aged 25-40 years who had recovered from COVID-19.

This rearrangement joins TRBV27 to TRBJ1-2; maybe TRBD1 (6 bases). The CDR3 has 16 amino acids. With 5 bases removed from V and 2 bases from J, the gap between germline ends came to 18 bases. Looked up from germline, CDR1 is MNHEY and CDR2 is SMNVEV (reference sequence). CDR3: CASSPHSDRFNYGYTF. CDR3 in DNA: TGTGCCAGCAGTCCCCACAGCGACAGGTTCAACTATGGCTACACCTTC.

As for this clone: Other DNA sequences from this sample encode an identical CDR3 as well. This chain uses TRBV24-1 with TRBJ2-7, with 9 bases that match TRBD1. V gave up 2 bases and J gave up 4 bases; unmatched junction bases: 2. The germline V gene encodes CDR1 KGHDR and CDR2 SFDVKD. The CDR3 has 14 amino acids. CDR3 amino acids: CATSDSGQGYEQYF. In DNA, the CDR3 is TGTGCCACCAGTGATTCGGGACAGGGTTACGAGCAGTACTTC.

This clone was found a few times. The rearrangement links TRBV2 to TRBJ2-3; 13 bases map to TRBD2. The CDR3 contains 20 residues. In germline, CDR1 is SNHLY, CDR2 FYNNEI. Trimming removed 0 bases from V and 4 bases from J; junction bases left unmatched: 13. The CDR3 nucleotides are TGTGCCAGCAGTGAAGCGGACAGCCGCGGACTAGCGGGAGCCCCAGATACGCAGTATTTT. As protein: CASSEADSRGLAGAPDTQYF.

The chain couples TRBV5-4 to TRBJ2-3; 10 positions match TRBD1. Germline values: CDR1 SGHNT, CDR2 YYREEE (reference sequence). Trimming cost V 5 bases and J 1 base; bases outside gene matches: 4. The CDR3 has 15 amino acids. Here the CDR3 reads CASRSGTGGTDTQYF. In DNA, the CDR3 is TGTGCCAGCAGGTCGGGGACAGGGGGCACAGATACGCAGTATTTT.

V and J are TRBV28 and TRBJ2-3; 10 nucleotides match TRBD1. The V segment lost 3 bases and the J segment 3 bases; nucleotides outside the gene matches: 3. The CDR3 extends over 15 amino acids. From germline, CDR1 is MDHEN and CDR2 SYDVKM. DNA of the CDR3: TGTGCCAGCAGTTTGCGGACAGGGGGTACAGATACGCAGTATTTT. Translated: CASSLRTGGTDTQYF.

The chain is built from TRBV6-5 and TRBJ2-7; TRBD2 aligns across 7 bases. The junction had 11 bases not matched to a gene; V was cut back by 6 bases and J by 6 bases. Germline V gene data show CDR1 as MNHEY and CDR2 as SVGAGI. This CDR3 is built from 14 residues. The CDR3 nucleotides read TGTGCCAGCAGGGGACTACCAGAACTTTCCGAGCAGTACTTC. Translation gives CASRGLPELSEQYF.

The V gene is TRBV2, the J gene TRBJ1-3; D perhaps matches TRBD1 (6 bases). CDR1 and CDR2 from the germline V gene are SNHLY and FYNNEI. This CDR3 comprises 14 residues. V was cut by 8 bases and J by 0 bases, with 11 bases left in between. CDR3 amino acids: CASGPTGSGNTIYF. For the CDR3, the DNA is TGTGCCAGCGGCCCGACAGGCTCTGGAAACACCATATATTTT.

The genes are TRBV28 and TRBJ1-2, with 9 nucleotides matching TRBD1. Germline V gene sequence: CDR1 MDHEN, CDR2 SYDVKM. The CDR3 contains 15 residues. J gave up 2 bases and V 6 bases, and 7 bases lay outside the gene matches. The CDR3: CASSSSDRGNYGYTF. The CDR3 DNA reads TGTGCCAGCAGCTCCAGTGACAGGGGGAACTATGGCTACACCTTC.

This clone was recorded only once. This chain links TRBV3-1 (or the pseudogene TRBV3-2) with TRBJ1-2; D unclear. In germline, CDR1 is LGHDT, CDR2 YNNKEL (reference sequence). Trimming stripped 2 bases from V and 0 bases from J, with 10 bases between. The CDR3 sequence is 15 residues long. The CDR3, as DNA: TGTGCCAGCAGCCAATATGGCCGTGCTAACTATGGCTACACCTTC. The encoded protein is CASSQYGRANYGYTF.

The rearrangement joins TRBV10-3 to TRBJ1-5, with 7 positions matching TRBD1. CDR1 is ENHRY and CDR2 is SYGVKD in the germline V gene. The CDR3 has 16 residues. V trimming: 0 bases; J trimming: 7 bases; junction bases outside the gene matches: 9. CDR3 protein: CAISESRGRSEQPQHF. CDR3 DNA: TGTGCCATCAGTGAGTCGAGGGGGCGATCGGAGCAGCCCCAGCATTTT.

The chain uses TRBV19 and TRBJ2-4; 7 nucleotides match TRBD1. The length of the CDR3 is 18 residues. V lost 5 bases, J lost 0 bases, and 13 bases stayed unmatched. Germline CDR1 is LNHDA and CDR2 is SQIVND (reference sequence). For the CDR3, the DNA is TGTGCCAGTAGTGCCCGGACAGGCGGAGATCTAGCCAAAAACATTCAGTACTTC. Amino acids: CASSARTGGDLAKNIQYF.

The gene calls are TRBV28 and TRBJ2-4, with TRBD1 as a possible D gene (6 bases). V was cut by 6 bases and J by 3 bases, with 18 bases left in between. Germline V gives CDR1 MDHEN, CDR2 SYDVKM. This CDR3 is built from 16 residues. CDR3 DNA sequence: TGTGCCAGCAGAACACCGGGACAAGCTTTCAAAAACATTCAGTACTTC. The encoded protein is CASRTPGQAFKNIQYF.

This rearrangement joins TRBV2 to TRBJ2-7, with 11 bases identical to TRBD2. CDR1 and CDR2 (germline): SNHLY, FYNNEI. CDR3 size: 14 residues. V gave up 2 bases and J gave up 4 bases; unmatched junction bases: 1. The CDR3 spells CASSELAGGYEQYF. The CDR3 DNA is TGTGCCAGCAGTGAATTAGCGGGAGGGTACGAGCAGTACTTC.

The CDR3 nucleotides read TGCGCCAGCAGAAATACAGGGGCTACGACCACTGAAGCTTTCTTT. Translation gives CASRNTGATTTEAFF. The rearrangement uses TRBV10-2 and TRBJ1-1; TRBD1 matches at 7 bases. CDR1 and CDR2 (germline): WSHSY, SAAADI. This CDR3 region has 15 residues. J was trimmed by 4 bases and V by 6 bases; bases with no gene match: 11.

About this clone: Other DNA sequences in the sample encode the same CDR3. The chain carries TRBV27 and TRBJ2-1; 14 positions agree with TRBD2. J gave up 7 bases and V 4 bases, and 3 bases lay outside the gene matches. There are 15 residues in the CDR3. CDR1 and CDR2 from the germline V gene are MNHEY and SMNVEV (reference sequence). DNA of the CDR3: TGTGCCAGCAGTTCGGGGACTAGCGGGAGTAATGAGCAGTTCTTC. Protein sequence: CASSSGTSGSNEQFF.

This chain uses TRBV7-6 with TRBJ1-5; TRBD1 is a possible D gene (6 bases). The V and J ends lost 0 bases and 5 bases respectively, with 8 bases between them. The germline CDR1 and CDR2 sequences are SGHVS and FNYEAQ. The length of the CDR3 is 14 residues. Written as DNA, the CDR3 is TGTGCCAGCAGCTTAGCGGCAGGGGATCAGCCCCAGCATTTT. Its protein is CASSLAAGDQPQHF.

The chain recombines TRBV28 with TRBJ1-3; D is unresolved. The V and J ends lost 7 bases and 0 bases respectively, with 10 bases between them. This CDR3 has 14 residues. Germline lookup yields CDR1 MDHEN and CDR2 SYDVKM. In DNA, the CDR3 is TGTGCCAGCACAGTGGTGAACTCTGGAAACACCATATATTTT. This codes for CASTVVNSGNTIYF.

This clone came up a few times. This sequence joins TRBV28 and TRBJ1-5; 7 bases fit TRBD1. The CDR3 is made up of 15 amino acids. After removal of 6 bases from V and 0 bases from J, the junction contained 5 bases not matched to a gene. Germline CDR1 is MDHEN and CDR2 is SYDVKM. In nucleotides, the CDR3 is TGTGCCAGCAGAGACAGGGAGTATAGCAATCAGCCCCAGCATTTT. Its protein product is CASRDREYSNQPQHF.

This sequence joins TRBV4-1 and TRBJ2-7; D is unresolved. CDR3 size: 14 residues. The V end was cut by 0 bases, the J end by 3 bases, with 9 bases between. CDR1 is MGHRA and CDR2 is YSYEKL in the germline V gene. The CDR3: CASSQESQYYEQYF. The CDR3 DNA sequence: TGCGCCAGCAGCCAAGAGTCGCAGTACTACGAGCAGTACTTC.

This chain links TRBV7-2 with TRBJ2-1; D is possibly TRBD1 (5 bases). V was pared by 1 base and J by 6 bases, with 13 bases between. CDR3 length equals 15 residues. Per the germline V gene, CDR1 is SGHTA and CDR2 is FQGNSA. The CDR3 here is CASSLGSQGSNEQFF. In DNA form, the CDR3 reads TGTGCCAGCAGCTTAGGATCCCAGGGATCCAATGAGCAGTTCTTC. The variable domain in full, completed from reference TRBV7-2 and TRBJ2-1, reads GAGVSQSPSNKVTEKGKDVELRCDPISGHTALYWYRQSLGQGLEFLIYFQGNSAPDKSGLPSDRFSAERTGGSVSTLTIQRTQQEDSAVYLCASSLGSQGSNEQFFGPGTRLTVL.

The CDR3 protein is CASRPGLGGHEQYF. The CDR3 nucleotides are TGTGCCAGCAGACCGGGACTAGGAGGCCACGAGCAGTACTTC. This chain joins TRBV6-5 and TRBJ2-7, with 8 bases aligning to TRBD2. This CDR3 is built from 14 residues. The germline V gene encodes CDR1 MNHEY and CDR2 SVGAGI. After removal of 6 bases from V and 5 bases from J, the junction contained 9 bases not matched to a gene.

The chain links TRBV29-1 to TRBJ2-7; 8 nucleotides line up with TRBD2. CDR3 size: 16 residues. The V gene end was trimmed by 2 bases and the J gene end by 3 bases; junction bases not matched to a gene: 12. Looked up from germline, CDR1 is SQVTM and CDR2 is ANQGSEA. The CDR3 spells CSVERNRVAGNYEQYF. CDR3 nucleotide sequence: TGCAGCGTTGAACGGAATCGCGTAGCGGGAAACTACGAGCAGTACTTC.

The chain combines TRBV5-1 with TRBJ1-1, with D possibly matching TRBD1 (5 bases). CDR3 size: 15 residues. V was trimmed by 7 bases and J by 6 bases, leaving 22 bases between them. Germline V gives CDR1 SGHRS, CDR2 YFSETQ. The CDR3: CASGPGERVRAEAFF. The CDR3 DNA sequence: TGCGCCAGCGGCCCGGGGGAACGGGTTCGAGCTGAAGCTTTCTTT.